Each of the 21 T cell receptor beta chains below was sequenced from the same sample in a study of blood T cell repertoires in COVID-19. Profiled with immunoSEQ multiplex PCR; TCRdb holds only in-frame clones, not every one. The sample contains about 210,000 clones, about nine tenths of which appear only once. The sequenced material came from peripheral blood. These receptors were obtained from a woman in her seventies with acute or convalescent COVID-19.

The chain links TRBV4-1 to TRBJ1-1; the D gene is possibly TRBD1 (5 bases). The CDR3 extends over 15 amino acids. CDR1 and CDR2 (germline): MGHRA, YSYEKL. Trimming left V 1 base short and J 4 bases short, with 13 bases between. Here the CDR3 reads CASSQVGAGSTEAFF. The DNA for the CDR3 is TGCGCCAGCAGCCAAGTTGGGGCAGGGTCCACTGAAGCTTTCTTT.

The chain joins TRBV9 to TRBJ1-4, with D maybe TRBD1 (5 bases). The V end was cut by 5 bases, the J end by 8 bases, with 13 bases between. The CDR3 is 13 amino acids. Looked up from germline, CDR1 is SGDLS and CDR2 is YYNGEE. In nucleotides, the CDR3 is TGTGCCAGCAGGCGGGACGAGGCCGAAAAACTGTTTTTT. It yields the protein CASRRDEAEKLFF.

This clone was recorded only once. The chain links TRBV5-1 to TRBJ2-7, with 7 bases that match TRBD1. Trimming removed 4 bases from V and 1 base from J; junction bases left unmatched: 2. The CDR3 covers 13 residues. Germline V gene data show CDR1 as SGHRS and CDR2 as YFSETQ. CDR3 coding DNA: TGCGCCAGCAGCCCGGGACAGTCCTACGAGCAGTACTTC. Protein sequence: CASSPGQSYEQYF. The full variable domain, its missing parts supplied by reference TRBV5-1 and TRBJ2-7, is KAGVTQTPRYLIKTRGQQVTLSCSPISGHRSVSWYQQTPGQGLQFLFEYFSETQRNKGNFPGRFSGRQFSNSRSEMNVSTLELGDSALYLCASSPGQSYEQYFGPGTRLTVT.

The chain uses TRBV7-9 and TRBJ1-1; D perhaps matches TRBD1 (5 bases). The ends were cut back, 3 bases at V and 4 bases at J, with 15 bases in the middle. Germline CDR1 and CDR2: SEHNR and FQNEAQ (reference sequence). CDR3 length: 15 amino acids. The CDR3 DNA reads as TGTGCCAGCAGCTTGGTGGGAGGGACCTCCACTGAAGCTTTCTTT. Translation: CASSLVGGTSTEAFF.

The gene calls are TRBV11-3 and TRBJ1-2; D gene uncertain. V lost 5 bases to trimming and J lost 4 bases, with 20 bases between them. Germline V gives CDR1 SGHNT, CDR2 YENEEA. This CDR3 contains 16 residues. The CDR3 protein is CASSPSFRRGGYGYTF. In nucleotides, the CDR3 is TGTGCCAGCAGCCCCTCATTCAGGCGAGGAGGCTATGGCTACACCTTC.

This clone was seen once. V usage is TRBV10-1 and J usage is TRBJ2-3; D not certain. CDR1 and CDR2 from the germline V gene are WNHNN and SYGVQD (reference sequence). Trimming took off 6 bases at V and 7 bases at J, with 14 bases between the two ends. The CDR3 runs to 13 residues. The CDR3 loop is CASRAGPLHTQYF. Written as DNA, the CDR3 is TGCGCCAGCAGGGCAGGCCCCCTTCATACGCAGTATTTT.

The chain employs TRBV11-3 and TRBJ2-5, with 8 bases aligning to TRBD2. The germline CDR1 and CDR2 sequences are SGHNT and YENEEA. This CDR3 spans 17 amino acids. V lost 1 base to trimming and J lost 4 bases; unmatched junction nucleotides: 11. For the CDR3, the DNA is TGTGCCAGCAGCTTAGGTCGCGGCGGGAGGACGGGAGAGACCCAGTACTTC. Amino acids: CASSLGRGGRTGETQYF. Complete variable domain (other parts from reference TRBV11-3 and TRBJ2-5): EAGVVQSPRYKIIEKKQPVAFWCNPISGHNTLYWYLQNLGQGPELLIRYENEEAVDDSQLPKDRFSAERLKGVDSTLKIQPAELGDSAVYLCASSLGRGGRTGETQYFGPGTRLLVL.

The V and J genes are TRBV4-2 and TRBJ2-7; 8 bases line up with TRBD2. V shed 1 base, J shed 7 bases, and the junction held 9 bases outside the gene matches. This CDR3 contains 15 residues. Germline V gene sequence: CDR1 LGHNA, CDR2 YNFKEQ. The CDR3 reads CASSQGTSRAGEQYF. The CDR3 nucleotides read TGTGCCAGCAGCCAAGGGACTAGCCGGGCCGGGGAGCAGTACTTC.

This chain connects TRBV5-5 to TRBJ1-2; weak D call: TRBD1 (6 bases). The CDR3 length is 17 residues. V lost 0 bases and J lost 0, with 15 bases in between. CDR1 SGHKS and CDR2 YYEKEE come from the germline V gene (reference sequence). CDR3 DNA: TGTGCCAGCAGCTTGGTGAAGGGGGGACTAACTAACTATGGCTACACCTTC. It specifies CASSLVKGGLTNYGYTF.

This sequence joins TRBV29-1 and TRBJ1-1, with TRBD1 matching over 12 bases. The CDR3 is made up of 16 amino acids. Losses at the gene ends were 4 bases for V and 1 base for J; bases not matched to a gene: 7. Germline V gives CDR1 SQVTM, CDR2 ANQGSEA. The CDR3 region is CSVVPRDRGPNTEAFF. The CDR3 DNA reads as TGCAGCGTTGTCCCCCGGGACAGGGGGCCGAACACTGAAGCTTTCTTT.

A few counts support this clone. The V and J genes are TRBV10-2 and TRBJ2-2; D perhaps matches TRBD1 (6 bases). In germline, CDR1 is WSHSY, CDR2 SAAADI. The CDR3 runs to 12 residues. V lost 6 bases to trimming and J lost 7 bases, with 9 bases between them. CDR3 DNA sequence: TGCGCCAGCAGACAGGGAAACGGGGAGCTGTTTTTT. The encoded protein is CASRQGNGELFF.

The rearrangement joins TRBV28 to TRBJ1-5; the D gene is possibly TRBD1 (6 bases). The V gene's germline CDR1 is MDHEN and CDR2 SYDVKM. CDR3 size: 13 residues. V was pared by 10 bases and J by 9 bases, with 19 bases between. The CDR3 region has the DNA TGTGCCACCTACCGGGACATGCGGATGCCCCAGCATTTT. Encoded protein: CATYRDMRMPQHF.

V gene TRBV10-3 combines with J gene TRBJ1-6; 10 nucleotides match TRBD1. The V and J ends lost 7 bases and 8 bases, in that order; junction bases with no gene match: 5. There are 14 residues in the CDR3. The germline V gene encodes CDR1 ENHRY and CDR2 SYGVKD. The CDR3 DNA reads TGTGCCATCACCGCCGGGACAGGGGATTCACCCCTCCACTTT. It yields the protein CAITAGTGDSPLHF.

The rearrangement links TRBV5-1 to TRBJ2-7; a weak D match, TRBD1 (6 bases). Germline V gives CDR1 SGHRS, CDR2 YFSETQ. Trimming removed 0 bases from V and 1 base from J, with 14 bases in between. The CDR3 runs to 16 residues. The CDR3 nucleotides read TGCGCCAGCAGCTTGGCCGCAGGGGCGCTTTCCTACGAGCAGTACTTC. Amino acid sequence: CASSLAAGALSYEQYF.

The chain links TRBV2 to TRBJ2-7, with TRBD1 identical over 11 bases. CDR3 length: 15 residues. Germline CDR1 reads SNHLY; CDR2 reads FYNNEI. V shed 6 bases, J shed 5 bases, and the junction held 9 bases outside the gene matches. The CDR3 loop reads CASRAGQGGYHEQYF. The CDR3 bases are TGTGCCAGCAGGGCGGGACAGGGGGGTTACCACGAGCAGTACTTC. Combining the CDR3 with reference TRBV2 and TRBJ2-7 gives the whole variable domain EPEVTQTPSHQVTQMGQEVILRCVPISNHLYFYWYRQILGQKVEFLVSFYNNEISEKSEIFDDQFSVERPDGSNFTLKIRSTKLEDSAMYFCASRAGQGGYHEQYFGPGTRLTVT.

This clone was found a few times. This rearrangement joins TRBV12-3 or TRBV12-4 to TRBJ2-7, with 7 bases that match TRBD2. Germline trimming cut 7 bases from V and 7 bases from J; bases unmatched to any gene: 7. The CDR3 consists of 12 residues. CDR3 loop: CASNFEGGEQYF. The DNA for the CDR3 is TGTGCCAGCAACTTCGAGGGAGGGGAGCAGTACTTC.

The V and J genes are TRBV12-5 and TRBJ2-1; D may be TRBD2 (7 bases). Germline assignment: CDR1 LGHNT and CDR2 FRNRAP. This CDR3 contains 14 residues. Trimming stripped 3 bases from V and 7 bases from J, with 13 bases between. CDR3 in amino acids: CASGFGGALNEQFF. The DNA of the CDR3 is TGTGCTAGTGGTTTTGGGGGGGCCTTGAATGAGCAGTTCTTC.

This chain connects TRBV28 to TRBJ1-6, with TRBD1 matching 9 bases. The V gene's germline CDR1 is MDHEN and CDR2 SYDVKM. V trimming: 5 bases; J trimming: 2 bases; junction bases outside the gene matches: 7. The CDR3 is made up of 17 amino acids. For the CDR3, the DNA is TGTGCCAGCAGTCTGACAGGGGGAAACACCTATAATTCACCCCTCCACTTT. Its translation: CASSLTGGNTYNSPLHF.

This clone was detected a few times. The J gene is TRBJ2-5, the V gene TRBV5-1; 11 bases match TRBD2. The germline V gene encodes CDR1 SGHRS and CDR2 YFSETQ. The CDR3 length is 15 residues. Losses at the gene ends were 4 bases for V and 5 bases for J; bases not matched to a gene: 7. For the CDR3, the DNA is TGCGCCAGCAGCCCGGGGACTAGCGGTGATGAGACCCAGTACTTC. It specifies CASSPGTSGDETQYF.

Details on this clone: The same CDR3 arises from other DNA sequences in this sample as well. V is TRBV9 and J is TRBJ2-7, with 7 bases aligning to TRBD2. After removal of 0 bases from V and 3 bases from J, the junction contained 3 bases not matched to a gene. The CDR3 covers 14 residues. Germline values: CDR1 SGDLS, CDR2 YYNGEE. DNA of the CDR3: TGTGCCAGCAGCGTAGGGAGGACTAGCTACGAGCAGTACTTC. Translation: CASSVGRTSYEQYF.

The chain recombines TRBV4-3 with TRBJ2-2, with 8 bases aligning to TRBD1. CDR1 is LGHNA, CDR2 YSLEER, per germline. This CDR3 contains 16 residues. Unmatched junction bases numbered 4, after V lost 0 bases and J lost 4 bases. In nucleotides, the CDR3 is TGCGCCAGCAGCCAAGATGTGACAGGGGTCACCGGGGAGCTGTTTTTT. Encoded protein: CASSQDVTGVTGELFF.